Sequencing of this T cell receptor (beta chain) was carried out in a study of blood T cell repertoires in COVID-19. About the research overall: There were acute and convalescent COVID-19 samples, and they came from the United States, Italy and Spain. T cells, B-cell-depleted T cells, or PBMCs supplied cDNA or gDNA.

The CDR3 spans 13 residues. Trimming stripped 10 bases from V and 4 bases from J, with 16 bases between. CDR1 MNHEY and CDR2 SVGAGI come from the germline V gene. The assay was immunoSEQ multiplex PCR, and TCRdb's table has in-frame clones only and misses some. The sample lists about 250,000 clones, 86% occurring once. Sequencing used peripheral blood. The rearrangement links TRBV6-5 to TRBJ1-2; possibly TRBD1 for D (5 bases). This clonotype was obtained from a woman between 55 and 75 years old who had recovered from COVID-19. CDR3 sequence (DNA): TGTGCCACCCTCCGTGGGGGGGGCTATGGCTACACCTTC. Translation gives CATLRGGGYGYTF.